Listed below are T cell receptor beta chains from one sample, sequenced in a study of blood T cell repertoires in COVID-19. Profiled with immunoSEQ multiplex PCR; TCRdb holds only in-frame clones, not every one. Found here are 150,000 or so clones, approximately 91% of them singletons; the top ten hold roughly 2.3%. The specimen sequenced was peripheral blood. Every receptor here comes from a young man with acute or convalescent COVID-19. Each CDR3 is given with its conserved first and last residue. The D gene is left open where the match is weak. Size is stated for part of the rows, as once, few or many counts, or as a class when the clone is expanded.

d_call j_call clone_size v_call cdr3_aa cdr3_nt
- TRBJ2-7 - TRBV6-5 CASSYLRQGYEQYF TGTGCCAGCAGTTACTTGCGGCAGGGCTACGAGCAGTACTTC
TRBD1 TRBJ2-7 - TRBV18 CASSEDRIYEQYF TGTGCCAGCTCCGAGGACAGGATCTACGAGCAGTACTTC
- TRBJ2-3 few TRBV6-4 CASSPDPAGSTDTQYF TGTGCCAGCAGCCCGGACCCCGCGGGGAGTACAGATACGCAGTATTTT
TRBD1 TRBJ1-5 - TRBV7-9 CASSLGGQRRDQPQHF TGTGCCAGCAGCTTAGGGGGACAGAGACGCGATCAGCCCCAGCATTTT
- TRBJ1-2 - TRBV2 CASSESLELYGYTF TGTGCCAGCAGTGAATCCCTAGAACTCTATGGCTACACCTTC
TRBD1 TRBJ1-6 - TRBV6-5 CASTRQGNNNSPLHF TGTGCCAGCACCAGACAGGGAAACAATAATTCACCCCTCCACTTT
TRBD1 TRBJ1-1 once TRBV5-1 CASRSSLGQTTEAFF TGCGCCAGCAGGTCTAGCCTGGGACAGACGACTGAAGCTTTCTTT
TRBD1 TRBJ1-1 - TRBV28 CASSPSRDRRLNTEAFF TGTGCCAGCAGTCCCTCCCGGGACAGGCGACTGAACACTGAAGCTTTCTTT
TRBD2 TRBJ2-3 - TRBV15 CATSIGRERTDTQYF TGTGCCACCAGCATAGGGCGGGAGAGGACAGATACGCAGTATTTT
TRBD1 TRBJ2-5 - TRBV10-1 CASSESIVGQGGKTQYF TGCGCCAGCAGTGAGTCGATTGTCGGACAGGGGGGAAAGACCCAGTACTTC
TRBD1 TRBJ1-2 - TRBV30 CAWDRTGGVDGYTF TGTGCCTGGGATAGGACAGGGGGCGTAGATGGCTACACCTTC
- TRBJ1-4 - TRBV18 CASSRTPGPNEKLFF TGTGCCAGCTCACGGACCCCAGGGCCAAATGAAAAACTGTTTTTT
TRBD1 TRBJ1-1 - TRBV6-6 CASSYSRDRDSTEAFF TGTGCCAGCAGTTACTCCCGGGACAGGGATAGCACTGAAGCTTTCTTT
TRBD2 TRBJ2-5 - TRBV11-2 CASSFRLAGARETQYF TGTGCCAGCAGCTTCCGACTAGCGGGAGCTCGGGAGACCCAGTACTTC
- TRBJ1-2 - TRBV9 CASSPEWGLHGYTF TGTGCCAGCAGCCCGGAGTGGGGACTCCATGGCTACACCTTC
- TRBJ1-2 - TRBV20-1 CSAPQGYGYTF TGCAGTGCTCCACAGGGCTATGGCTACACCTTC